Listed below are T cell receptor beta chains from one sample, sequenced in a study of T cells in Graves' hyperthyroidism and ophthalmopathy. One entry per CDR3 protein, called by TCRdb with MiXCR from the multiplex PCR reads. The sample shows around 280,000 distinct CDR3 sequences, approximately 14% of them seen only once. Sequenced: blood. The receptors were gathered from a middle-aged woman with Graves' hyperthyroidism. CDR3s include the opening cysteine and the closing phenylalanine or tryptophan. The D gene is left open where the match is weak. Size is stated for part of the rows, as once, few or many counts, or as a class when the clone is expanded.

V gene	D gene	J gene	clone size	CDR3 protein
TRBV2	TRBD1	TRBJ2-3	many	CASSTGQGTDTQYF
TRBV19	NA	TRBJ1-3	few	CAGSTGGNTIYF
TRBV6-1	TRBD1	TRBJ1-3	many	CASSGTGISGNTIYF
TRBV11-2	TRBD2	TRBJ2-3	NA	CASSFSSGAHPDTQYF
TRBV7-2	TRBD2	TRBJ2-5	NA	CASSLLASGGQETQYF
TRBV12-3/TRBV12-4	TRBD1	TRBJ2-3	many	CASSLTGLGTQYF
TRBV5-1	NA	TRBJ1-1	many	CASSNGAHTEAFF
TRBV11-2	TRBD1	TRBJ2-2	many	CASSGSGTGFTGELFF
TRBV30	NA	TRBJ1-5	many	CAWSQEFNQPQHF
TRBV4-1	TRBD1	TRBJ1-2	NA	CASSRGQGGNYGYTF
TRBV24-1	NA	TRBJ2-5	many	CATGGAGFHETQYF
TRBV7-9	NA	TRBJ1-1	many	CASSSLADTEAFF
TRBV3-1	NA	TRBJ2-7	many	CASSQGFREQYF
TRBV2	TRBD2	TRBJ2-5	many	CASSEGLAEIHYF
TRBV6-1	NA	TRBJ2-7	many	CASRDAGGYDEQYF
TRBV12-5	NA	TRBJ2-3	many	CASGVTDTQYF
TRBV7-9	NA	TRBJ1-3	many	CASSLSDSGNTIYF
TRBV28	TRBD2	TRBJ2-2	many	CASRLAGGPGELFF
TRBV19	NA	TRBJ2-7	NA	CASSILGYEQYF
TRBV28	TRBD2	TRBJ2-1	NA	CASSFGEGPSNEQFF
TRBV20-1	NA	TRBJ1-1	few	CSARDRVERTEAFF
TRBV10-3	NA	TRBJ1-2	many	CAALSVNYGYTF
TRBV6-1	NA	TRBJ2-7	many	CASSEGREYEQYF
TRBV28	TRBD2	TRBJ2-5	NA	CASSFGRARYF